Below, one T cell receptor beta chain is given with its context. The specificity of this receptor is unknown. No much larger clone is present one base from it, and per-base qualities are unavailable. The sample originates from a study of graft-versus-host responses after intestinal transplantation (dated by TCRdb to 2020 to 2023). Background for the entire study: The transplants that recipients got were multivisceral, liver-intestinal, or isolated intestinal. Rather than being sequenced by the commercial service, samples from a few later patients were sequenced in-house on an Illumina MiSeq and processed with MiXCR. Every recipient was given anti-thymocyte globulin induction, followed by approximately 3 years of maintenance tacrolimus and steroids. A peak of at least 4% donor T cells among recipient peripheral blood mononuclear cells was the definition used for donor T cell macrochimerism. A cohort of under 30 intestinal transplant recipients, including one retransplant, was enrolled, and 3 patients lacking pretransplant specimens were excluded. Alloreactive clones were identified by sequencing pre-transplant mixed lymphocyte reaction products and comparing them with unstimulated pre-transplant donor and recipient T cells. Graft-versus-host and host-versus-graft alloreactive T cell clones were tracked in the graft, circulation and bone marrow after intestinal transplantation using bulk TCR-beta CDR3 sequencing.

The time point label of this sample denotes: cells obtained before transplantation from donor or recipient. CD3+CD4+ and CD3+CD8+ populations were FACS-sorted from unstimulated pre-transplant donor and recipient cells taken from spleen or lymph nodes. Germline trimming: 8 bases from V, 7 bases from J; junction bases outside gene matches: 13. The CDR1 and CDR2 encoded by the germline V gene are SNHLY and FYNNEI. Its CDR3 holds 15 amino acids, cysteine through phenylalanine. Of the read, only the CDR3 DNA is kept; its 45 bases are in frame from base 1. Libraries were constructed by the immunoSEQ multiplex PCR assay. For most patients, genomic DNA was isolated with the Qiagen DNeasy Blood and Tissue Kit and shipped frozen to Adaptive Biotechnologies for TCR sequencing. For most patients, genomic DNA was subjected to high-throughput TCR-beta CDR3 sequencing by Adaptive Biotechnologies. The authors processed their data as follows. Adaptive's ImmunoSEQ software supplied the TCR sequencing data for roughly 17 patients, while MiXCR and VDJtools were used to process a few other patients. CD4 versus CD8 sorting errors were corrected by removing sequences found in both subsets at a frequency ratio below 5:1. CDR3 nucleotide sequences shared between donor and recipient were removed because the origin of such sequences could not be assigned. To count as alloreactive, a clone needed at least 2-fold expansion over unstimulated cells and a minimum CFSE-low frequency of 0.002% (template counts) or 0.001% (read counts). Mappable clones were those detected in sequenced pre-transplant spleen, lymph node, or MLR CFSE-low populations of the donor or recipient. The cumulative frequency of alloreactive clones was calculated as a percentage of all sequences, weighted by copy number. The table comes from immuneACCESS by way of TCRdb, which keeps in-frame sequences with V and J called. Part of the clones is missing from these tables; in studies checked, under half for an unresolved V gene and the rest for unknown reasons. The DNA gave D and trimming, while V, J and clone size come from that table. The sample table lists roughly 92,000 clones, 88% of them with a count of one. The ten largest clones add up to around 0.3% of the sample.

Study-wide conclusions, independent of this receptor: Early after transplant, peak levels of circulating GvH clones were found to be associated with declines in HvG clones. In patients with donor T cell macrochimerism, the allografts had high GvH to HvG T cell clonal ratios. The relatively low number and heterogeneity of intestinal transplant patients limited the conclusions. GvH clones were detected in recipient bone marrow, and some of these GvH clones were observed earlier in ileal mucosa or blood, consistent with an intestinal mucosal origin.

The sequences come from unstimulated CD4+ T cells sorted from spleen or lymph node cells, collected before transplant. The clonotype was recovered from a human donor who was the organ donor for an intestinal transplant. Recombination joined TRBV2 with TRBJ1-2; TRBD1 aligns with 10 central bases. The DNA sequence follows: TGTGCCAGCGGGGCCTGGGACAGGGGCCTGGGTGGCTACACCTTC. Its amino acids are CASGAWDRGLGGYTF.